Each of the 12 T cell receptor beta chains below was sequenced from the same sample in a study of neurological immune-mediated disorders. MiXCR was run by TCRdb on the 5' RACE reads, yielding one entry per CDR3 protein. The sample records 25,000 to 35,000 distinct CDR3 sequences, about 4% being singletons. Sample: CD4+ T cells from blood. The source is a woman aged 40 to 50 in good health.

There are many counts of this clonotype. The gene calls are TRBV4-1 and TRBJ2-5; either TRBD1 or TRBD2 may supply D (6 bases each). The V gene's germline CDR1 is MGHRA and CDR2 YSYEKL. The CDR3 has 15 amino acids. Deletions cut 1 base from V and 5 bases from J, with 14 bases between. This chain's CDR3 is CASSQVGGPEETQYF. The CDR3 nucleotides read TGCGCCAGCAGCCAAGTTGGGGGGCCTGAGGAGACCCAGTACTTC.

This clonotype was counted many times. The rearrangement links TRBV5-1 to TRBJ2-6, with a possible D match to TRBD1 (6 bases). Germline-derived CDR1 and CDR2 are SGHRS and YFSETQ. V lost 3 bases and J 0 bases, leaving 25 bases between the germline ends. The CDR3 has 21 residues. CDR3 region: CASSSTGTTLISFSGANVLTF. DNA of the CDR3: TGCGCCAGCAGCTCCACTGGGACAACCCTCATCTCCTTCTCTGGGGCCAACGTCCTGACTTTC.

This clonotype was picked up many times. The rearrangement links TRBV28 to TRBJ2-5; 9 nucleotides match TRBD2. The germline V gene encodes CDR1 MDHEN and CDR2 SYDVKM. The CDR3 sequence is 13 residues long. J gave up 5 bases and V 5 bases, and 3 bases lay outside the gene matches. Here the CDR3 reads CASSAGGRETQYF. DNA for the CDR3: TGTGCCAGCAGTGCGGGGGGGCGGGAGACCCAGTACTTC.

There are many counts of this clonotype. This rearrangement joins TRBV27 to TRBJ1-6, with TRBD1 matching over 8 bases. V gave up 4 bases and J gave up 1 base; unmatched junction bases: 3. The CDR3 sequence is 16 residues long. Germline CDR1 reads MNHEY; CDR2 reads SMNVEV (reference sequence). CDR3 DNA sequence: TGTGCCAGCAGTTGGCAGGGGGCATCCTATAATTCACCCCTCCACTTT. Protein product: CASSWQGASYNSPLHF.

This clonotype was picked up many times. This chain connects TRBV3-1 to TRBJ2-4; TRBD2 is a possible D gene (6 bases). The germline CDR1 and CDR2 sequences are LGHDT and YNNKEL (reference sequence). The CDR3 has 14 amino acids. V lost 6 bases and J 0 bases, leaving 9 bases between the germline ends. DNA for the CDR3: TGTGCCAGCAGGGGGACTCTAGCCAAAAACATTCAGTACTTC. This encodes CASRGTLAKNIQYF.

In this sample, this clonotype turned up many times. The genes are TRBV7-8 and TRBJ2-2; D remains ambiguous. The V gene lost 5 bases and the J gene lost 3 bases, with 16 bases spanning the gap. The CDR3 loop spans 16 amino acids. Germline values: CDR1 SGHVS, CDR2 FQNEAQ. CDR3 in amino acids: CASSLYTRSDTGELFF. DNA for the CDR3: TGTGCCAGCAGCCTCTACACTCGGTCAGACACCGGGGAGCTGTTTTTT.

The chain links TRBV7-9 to TRBJ1-1; D is perhaps TRBD1 (5 bases). V lost 5 bases, J lost 4 bases, and 11 bases lay in between. The CDR3 sequence is 13 residues long. Germline assignment: CDR1 SEHNR and CDR2 FQNEAQ (reference sequence). The chain's CDR3 is CASSLRDITEAFF. CDR3 coding DNA: TGTGCCAGCAGCCTCAGGGATATCACTGAAGCTTTCTTT.

This clonotype was seen repeatedly, ten times or more. The rearrangement joins TRBV5-1 to TRBJ2-5; the match to TRBD2 covers 12 bases. The CDR3 runs 14 residues. Germline V CDR1 and CDR2: SGHRS, YFSETQ. Germline trimming cut 5 bases from V and 2 bases from J; bases unmatched to any gene: 1. CDR3 region: CASRLAGGQETQYF. DNA for the CDR3: TGCGCCAGCAGACTAGCGGGGGGACAAGAGACCCAGTACTTC.

Many counts were recorded for this clonotype. The chain links TRBV10-3 to TRBJ2-4; possible D gene TRBD2, 5 bases. Germline loops: CDR1 ENHRY, CDR2 SYGVKD. This CDR3 contains 13 residues. V was shortened by 6 bases and J by 0 bases, with 6 bases between the two germline ends. As DNA, the CDR3 is TGTGCCATCAGCCGGGAAGCCAAAAACATTCAGTACTTC. Translation: CAISREAKNIQYF.

In its sample, this clonotype was seen many times. This chain uses TRBV20-1 with TRBJ1-5; TRBD1 might be the D (5 bases). The CDR3 is 12 amino acids. V was trimmed by 3 bases and J by 5 bases, leaving 8 bases between them. Germline V gives CDR1 DFQATT, CDR2 SNEGSKA (reference sequence). The CDR3 DNA reads as TGCAGTGCTAGGGGGGGAGATCAGCCCCAGCATTTT. Translated, it gives CSARGGDQPQHF.

This clonotype was counted at least ten times. V gene TRBV6-1 combines with J gene TRBJ1-1; D possibly corresponds to TRBD1 (5 bases). The CDR3 is made up of 14 amino acids. V was cut by 6 bases and J by 1 base, with 12 bases left in between. Per germline, CDR1 MNHNS and CDR2 SASEGT. CDR3 nucleotides: TGTGCCAGCAGGGGGCCGGCGGGGAACACTGAAGCTTTCTTT. Its protein product is CASRGPAGNTEAFF.

In this sample, this clonotype turned up many times. V is TRBV5-1 and J is TRBJ1-1, with D perhaps TRBD1 (6 bases). The CDR3 length is 12 residues. Trimming stripped 4 bases from V and 11 bases from J, with 15 bases between. The germline CDR1 and CDR2 sequences are SGHRS and YFSETQ. The CDR3 sequence is CASSDTGSRAFF. DNA for the CDR3: TGCGCCAGCAGCGACACAGGGTCGAGGGCTTTCTTT.